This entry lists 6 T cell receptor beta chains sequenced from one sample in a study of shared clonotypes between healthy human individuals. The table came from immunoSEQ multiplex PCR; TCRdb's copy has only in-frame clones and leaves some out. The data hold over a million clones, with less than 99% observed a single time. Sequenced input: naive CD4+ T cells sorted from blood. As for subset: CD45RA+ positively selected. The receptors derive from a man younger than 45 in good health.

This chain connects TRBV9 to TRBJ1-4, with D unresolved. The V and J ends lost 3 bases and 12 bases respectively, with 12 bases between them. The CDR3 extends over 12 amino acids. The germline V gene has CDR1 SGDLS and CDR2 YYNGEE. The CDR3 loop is CASSADEGELFF. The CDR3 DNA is TGTGCCAGCAGCGCGGACGAAGGAGAACTGTTTTTT.

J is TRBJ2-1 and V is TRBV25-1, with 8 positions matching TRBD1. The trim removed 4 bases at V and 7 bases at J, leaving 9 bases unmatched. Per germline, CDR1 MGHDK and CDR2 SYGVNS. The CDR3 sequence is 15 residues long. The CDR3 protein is CASSGFRDRINEQFF. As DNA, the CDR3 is TGTGCCAGCAGTGGCTTCCGGGACAGGATAAATGAGCAGTTCTTC.

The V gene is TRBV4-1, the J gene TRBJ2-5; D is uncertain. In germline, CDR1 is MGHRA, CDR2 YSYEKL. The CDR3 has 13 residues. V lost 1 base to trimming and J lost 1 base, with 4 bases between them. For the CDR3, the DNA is TGCGCCAGCAGCCAAGGACCCCAAGAGACCCAGTACTTC. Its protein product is CASSQGPQETQYF.

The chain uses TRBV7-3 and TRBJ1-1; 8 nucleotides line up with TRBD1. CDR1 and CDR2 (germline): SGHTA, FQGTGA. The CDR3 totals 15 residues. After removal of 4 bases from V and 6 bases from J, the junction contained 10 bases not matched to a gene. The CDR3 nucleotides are TGTGCCAGCAGCTCTTCCCGGGACAGGTCTTCTGAAGCTTTCTTT. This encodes CASSSSRDRSSEAFF.

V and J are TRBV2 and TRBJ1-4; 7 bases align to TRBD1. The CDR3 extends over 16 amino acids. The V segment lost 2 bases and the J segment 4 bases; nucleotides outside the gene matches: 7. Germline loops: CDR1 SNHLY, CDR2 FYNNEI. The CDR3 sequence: CASSERIGTVNEKLFF. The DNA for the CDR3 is TGTGCCAGCAGTGAAAGGATCGGGACAGTTAATGAAAAACTGTTTTTT.

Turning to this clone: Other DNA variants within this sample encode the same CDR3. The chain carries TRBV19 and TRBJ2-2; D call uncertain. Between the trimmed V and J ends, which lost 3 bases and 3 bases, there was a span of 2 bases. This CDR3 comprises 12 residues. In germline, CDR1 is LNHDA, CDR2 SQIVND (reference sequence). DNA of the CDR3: TGTGCCAGTAGTATTGACACCGGGGAGCTGTTTTTT. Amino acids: CASSIDTGELFF. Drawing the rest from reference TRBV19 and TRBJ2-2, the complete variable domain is DGGITQSPKYLFRKEGQNVTLSCEQNLNHDAMYWYRQDPGQGLRLIYYSQIVNDFQKGDIAEGYSVSREKKESFPLTVTSAQKNPTAFYLCASSIDTGELFFGEGSRLTVL.